These T cell receptor beta chains were read from a single sample in a study of CD8 T cells in ankylosing spondylitis. TCRdb analysed the 5' RACE reads with MiXCR anew, one entry per CDR3 protein. The sample consists of about 500,000 distinct CDR3 sequences, 12% of them appearing once. Material: blood, either unsorted or a sorted T cell fraction (not recorded which). The receptors originated from a male donor with ankylosing spondylitis. Each CDR3 is given with its conserved first and last residue. The D gene is left open where the match is weak. Clone size is given for some rows only: seen once, a few or many times, or a class if the clone is expanded.

J	D	V	size	CDR3	DNA
TRBJ1-1	TRBD1	TRBV6-1	-	CASSDRGGLEAFF	TGTGCCAGCAGCGACAGGGGTGGATTAGAAGCTTTCTTT
TRBJ2-1	-	TRBV7-2	-	CASSLEVRENNEQFF	TGTGCCAGCAGCTTAGAGGTCAGAGAAAACAATGAGCAGTTCTTC
TRBJ2-1	-	TRBV10-3	-	CAISSLRYEQFF	TGTGCCATCAGCTCCCTCCGATATGAGCAGTTCTTC
TRBJ1-6	-	TRBV2	few	CASSEWQTTNNSPLHF	TGTGCCAGCAGTGAATGGCAGACTACAAATAATTCACCCCTCCACTTT
TRBJ2-3	-	TRBV3-1	many	CASSPSASTDTQYF	TGTGCCAGCAGCCCCTCAGCTAGCACAGATACGCAGTATTTT
TRBJ2-3	-	TRBV3-1	-	CASSQEVRDTQYF	TGTGCCAGCAGCCAAGAAGTTAGAGATACGCAGTATTTT
TRBJ2-1	TRBD2	TRBV14	-	CASSQREGRRYNEQFF	TGTGCCAGCAGCCAAAGGGAGGGGAGAAGGTACAATGAGCAGTTCTTC
TRBJ2-5	-	TRBV2	many	CASSGQRETQYF	TGTGCCAGCAGTGGGCAGCGGGAGACCCAGTACTTC
TRBJ1-2	-	TRBV7-2	many	CASSLGPGDYGYTF	TGTGCCAGCAGCTTAGGGCCAGGGGACTATGGCTACACCTTC
TRBJ1-2	-	TRBV30	-	CAWSVALDYGYTF	TGTGCCTGGAGTGTTGCCCTCGACTATGGCTACACCTTC
TRBJ2-2	TRBD2	TRBV29-1	few	CSVVPAGGPGTGELFF	TGCAGCGTTGTTCCAGCGGGAGGGCCGGGCACCGGGGAGCTGTTTTTT
TRBJ2-1	TRBD2	TRBV9	many	CASSVGTSGTNEQFF	TGTGCCAGCAGCGTGGGGACTAGCGGGACCAATGAGCAGTTCTTC
TRBJ2-3	-	TRBV7-9	many	CASSSPRAAADTQYF	TGTGCCAGCAGCTCTCCCCGGGCCGCCGCAGATACGCAGTATTTT
TRBJ1-1	-	TRBV29-1	few	CSAMLGDPIVGLLNTEAFF	TGCAGCGCCATGCTCGGCGACCCCATTGTCGGCCTTTTGAACACTGAAGCTTTCTTT
TRBJ2-3	-	TRBV5-1	-	CASSEGFSDTQYF	TGCGCCAGCAGCGAGGGGTTTTCAGATACGCAGTATTTT
TRBJ2-1	TRBD2	TRBV6-2/TRBV6-3	-	CASSSPPGRAQNEQFF	TGTGCCAGCAGTTCCCCCCCTGGGAGGGCCCAAAATGAGCAGTTCTTC
TRBJ2-2	TRBD1	TRBV5-1	-	CASSWTGTQNTGELFF	TGCGCCAGCAGCTGGACAGGGACTCAGAACACCGGGGAGCTGTTTTTT
TRBJ2-7	-	TRBV20-1	few	CSASKMLGSTGHEQYF	TGCAGTGCGTCCAAGATGCTCGGGAGTACCGGGCACGAGCAGTACTTC
TRBJ1-5	-	TRBV12-3/TRBV12-4	-	CASSLAEGNLGNQPQHF	TGTGCCAGCAGTTTAGCGGAAGGTAATTTAGGCAATCAGCCCCAGCATTTT
TRBJ2-1	TRBD2	TRBV5-1	few	CASSLVALAGSNEQFF	TGCGCCAGCAGCTTGGTCGCACTAGCGGGATCTAATGAGCAGTTCTTC
TRBJ1-1	-	TRBV29-1	few	CSAHGLGKPEAFF	TGCAGCGCCCACGGGTTGGGGAAACCTGAAGCTTTCTTT
TRBJ2-3	-	TRBV12-3/TRBV12-4	many	CASSSGSSYTDTQYF	TGTGCCAGCAGTTCAGGATCAAGCTACACAGATACGCAGTATTTT
TRBJ1-1	TRBD1	TRBV7-9	few	CASNNDRGSAPEAFF	TGTGCCAGCAATAACGACAGGGGCTCCGCACCTGAAGCTTTCTTT
TRBJ1-6	-	TRBV12-3/TRBV12-4	many	CASSFSESPLHF	TGTGCCAGCAGTTTTTCGGAGTCACCCCTCCACTTT
TRBJ1-1	-	TRBV12-3/TRBV12-4	many	CASSFSRNTEAFF	TGTGCCAGCAGTTTTAGCAGAAACACTGAAGCTTTCTTT
TRBJ2-7	-	TRBV5-1	-	CASSFGTAGGEQYF	TGCGCCAGCAGCTTCGGGACAGCCGGGGGAGAGCAGTACTTC
TRBJ2-3	TRBD2	TRBV5-1	-	CASSYLAGGPGDTQYF	TGCGCCAGCAGCTACCTCGCGGGAGGGCCAGGAGATACGCAGTATTTT
TRBJ2-3	-	TRBV23-1	once	CASSQKETDTQYF	TGCGCCAGCAGTCAAAAGGAAACAGATACGCAGTATTTT